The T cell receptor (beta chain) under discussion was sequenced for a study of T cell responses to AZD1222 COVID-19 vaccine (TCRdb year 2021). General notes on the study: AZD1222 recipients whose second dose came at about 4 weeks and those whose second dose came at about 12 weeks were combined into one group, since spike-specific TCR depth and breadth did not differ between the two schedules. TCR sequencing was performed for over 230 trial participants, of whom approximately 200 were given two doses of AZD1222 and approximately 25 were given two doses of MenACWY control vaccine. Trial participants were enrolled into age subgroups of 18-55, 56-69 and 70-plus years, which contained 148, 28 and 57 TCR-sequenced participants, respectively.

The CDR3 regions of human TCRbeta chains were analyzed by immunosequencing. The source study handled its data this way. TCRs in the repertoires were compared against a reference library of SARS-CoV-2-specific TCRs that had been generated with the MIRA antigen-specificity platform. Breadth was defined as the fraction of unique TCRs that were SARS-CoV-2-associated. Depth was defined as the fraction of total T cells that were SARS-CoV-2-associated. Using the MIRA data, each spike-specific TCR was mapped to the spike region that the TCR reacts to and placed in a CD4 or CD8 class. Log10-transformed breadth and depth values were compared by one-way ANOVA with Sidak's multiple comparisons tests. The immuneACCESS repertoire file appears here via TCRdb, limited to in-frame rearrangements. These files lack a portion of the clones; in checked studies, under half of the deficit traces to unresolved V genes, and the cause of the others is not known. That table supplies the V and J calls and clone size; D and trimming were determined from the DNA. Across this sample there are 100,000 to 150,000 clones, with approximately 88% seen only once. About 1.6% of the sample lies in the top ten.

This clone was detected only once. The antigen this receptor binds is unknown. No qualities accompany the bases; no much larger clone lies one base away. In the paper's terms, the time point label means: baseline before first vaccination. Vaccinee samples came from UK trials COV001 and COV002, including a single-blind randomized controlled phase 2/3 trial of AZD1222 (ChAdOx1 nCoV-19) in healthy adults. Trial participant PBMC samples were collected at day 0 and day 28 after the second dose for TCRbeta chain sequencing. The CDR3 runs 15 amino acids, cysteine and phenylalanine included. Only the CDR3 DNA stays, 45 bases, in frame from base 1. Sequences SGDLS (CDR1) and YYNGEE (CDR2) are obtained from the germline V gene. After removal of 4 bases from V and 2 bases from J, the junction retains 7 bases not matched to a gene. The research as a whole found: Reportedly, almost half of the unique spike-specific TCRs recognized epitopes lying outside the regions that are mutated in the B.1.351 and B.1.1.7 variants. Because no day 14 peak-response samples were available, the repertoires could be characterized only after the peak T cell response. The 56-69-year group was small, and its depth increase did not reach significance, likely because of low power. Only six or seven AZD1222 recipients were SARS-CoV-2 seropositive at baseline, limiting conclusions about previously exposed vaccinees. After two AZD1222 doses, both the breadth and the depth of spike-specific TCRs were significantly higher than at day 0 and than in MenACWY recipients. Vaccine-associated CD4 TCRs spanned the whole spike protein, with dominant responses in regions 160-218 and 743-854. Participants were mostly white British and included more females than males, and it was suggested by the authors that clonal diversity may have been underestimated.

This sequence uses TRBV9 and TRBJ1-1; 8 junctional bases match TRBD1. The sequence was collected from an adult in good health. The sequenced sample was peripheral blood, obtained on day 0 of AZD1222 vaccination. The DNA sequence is TGTGCCAGCAGCACCTACAGGGGGTTAAACACTGAAGCTTTCTTT. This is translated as CASSTYRGLNTEAFF.